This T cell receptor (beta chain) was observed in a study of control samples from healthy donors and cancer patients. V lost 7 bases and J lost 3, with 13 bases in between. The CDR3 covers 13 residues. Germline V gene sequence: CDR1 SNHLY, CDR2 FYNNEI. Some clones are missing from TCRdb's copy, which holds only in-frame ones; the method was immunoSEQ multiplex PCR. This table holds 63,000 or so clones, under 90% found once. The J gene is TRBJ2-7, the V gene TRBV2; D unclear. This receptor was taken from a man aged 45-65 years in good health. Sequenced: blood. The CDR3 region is CASTVGYNYEQYF. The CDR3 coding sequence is TGTGCCAGCACAGTAGGGTATAACTACGAGCAGTACTTC.